This TCR beta chain stems from a study of cytomegalovirus exposure and HLA in healthy donors. General observations from the study: Cytomegalovirus status was reportedly diagnosed by the classifier with high specificity and sensitivity. A few chains tied to CMV proved CMV antigen-specific in vitro.

Deletions cut 2 bases from V and 1 base from J, with 17 bases between. The CDR3 length is 18 residues. Looked up from germline, CDR1 is ENHRY and CDR2 is SYGVKD. Some clones are missing from TCRdb's copy, which holds only in-frame ones; the method was immunoSEQ multiplex PCR. The table shows under 400,000 clones, with over 75% occurring only once. A note on this clone: Its specificity is unknown.

The chain employs TRBV10-3 and TRBJ2-2, with D tentatively TRBD1 (5 bases). This sequence originates from a man aged 25-45 years in good health and CMV-seronegative. The sample was PBMCs. The CDR3 DNA reads TGTGCCATCAGTGAGACCCAAATCTCGACAGAGAACACCGGGGAGCTGTTTTTT. It encodes CAISETQISTENTGELFF.